What follows is one TCR beta chain and its context. This clone was observed once. Which antigen it targets is not known. No base quality information exists; no much larger clone differs at one position. The library came from the immunoSEQ multiplex PCR assay. For the multiplex PCR, a mixture combining 60 forward primers for TCR Vbeta segments and 13 reverse primers for TCR Jbeta segments was used. The CDR3 region of rearranged TCR beta genes was amplified from genomic DNA by a multiplex PCR assay. The Illumina HiSeq System was used to sequence the amplified TCR beta libraries as 87-base-pair reads. Turning to the authors' computational methods: Across the 700 or so repertoires, a later analysis counted roughly 84 million unique TCR beta chains, roughly 11 million of which were shared by at least two donors. Raw reads were error-corrected and collapsed into unique sequences by a nearest-neighbor algorithm in which closely related sequences were merged to remove PCR and sequencing errors. To assign V, D and J gene segments, CDR3 sequences were aligned to IMGT reference sequences. Each retained sequence needed at least a six-nucleotide match to both a V gene segment and a J gene segment. Rearrangements were classified as productive when the CDR3 lacked stop codons and remained in frame with V and J, and all other rearrangements were classified as non-productive. Following IMGT convention, CDR3 was defined as the stretch from the second conserved V-encoded cysteine to the conserved J-encoded phenylalanine. In an earlier analysis of 500 to 650 of the donors, sequences lacking an unambiguous match to a single V gene segment were excluded. An earlier analysis of around 600 of the donors classified V segments as functional when productive rearrangements were above 56.7% and as segregating when the standard deviation between donors was above 5%. A statistical classification framework was developed to diagnose cytomegalovirus status using the catalog of TCR beta chain sequences. A later analysis assigned V and J genes by comparing TCR nucleotide sequences with IMGT/GENE-DB human TR gene sequences. The TCRdist pipeline was used in a later analysis to assign CDR3 sequences and most-parsimonious VDJ recombination scenarios. In a later analysis, each TCR beta chain was defined by its CDR3 amino acid sequence together with its V-gene family, and reads without a unique V-gene family were excluded. In a later analysis, approximately 590 highly shared, low-generation-probability nucleotide sequences were removed to address suspected cross-contamination and a sequencing artifact. In a later analysis, a clonal expansion index for each public chain was calculated from normalized within-repertoire ranks of inferred template counts. A later analysis computed generation probabilities with a VDJ recombination model fitted to out-of-frame rearrangements, and checked the results against IGoR. In a later analysis, hypergeometric tests were used to score TCR-TCR, TCR-HLA and TCR-CMV co-occurrence, with a repertoire-size bias correction applied to TCR pairs. False discovery rates were estimated in a later analysis by permuting HLA or CMV assignments 20 times. A later analysis grouped co-occurring TCRs with DBSCAN, adding TCRdist sequence similarity when clustering within HLA-allele-positive subsets. For co-occurrence clustering, repertoires with fewer than 30,000 or more than 120,000 public chains were excluded, along with four or five repertoires with anomalous nucleotide sharing. TCRdb took over this immuneACCESS table, retaining in-frame rearrangements with V and J assigned. Such tables are incomplete; in checked studies, under half of the missing clones stem from an unresolved V gene, and the remainder is unexplained. V and J calls plus clone size are reproduced from that table; the DNA served to infer D and trimming. Across this sample there are around 130,000 clones, with 65% to 90% seen only once. The ten top clones hold 2% to 3% of the sample.

V was cut back by 8 bases and J by 5 bases, leaving a gap of 24 bases between them. The germline V gene (reference sequence) yields GTSNPN for CDR1 and SVGIG for CDR2. CDR3 length: 15 amino acids, cysteine to phenylalanine. The entry retains the CDR3 DNA only, 45 bases that are in frame from base 1. In total, over 600 healthy bone marrow donors made up the cohort. All cohort members were sampled while nominally healthy, although unrecorded immune exposures were likely present. The donor was CMV seronegative and was included in the group of 352 seronegative cohort members. Each donor provided a peripheral blood sample, and peripheral blood mononuclear cells were used for TCR beta sequencing. Genomic DNA extraction from the blood cell samples was performed with the Qiagen DNeasy Blood Extraction Kit. This record comes from a study of cytomegalovirus exposure and HLA in healthy donors (dated by TCRdb to the late 2010s). Study-wide context: According to an earlier analysis of a few hundred of the donors, 150 million to 200 million T cells yielded 90 million to 140 million unique TCR beta sequences and 276 Gb of sequence data. Around 320 gigabases of sequencing data and around 87 million unique TCR sequences were included in an early release covering about 700 HLA-typed donors. The genetic ancestry cluster associated with self-reported Caucasian donors included roughly four fifths of the 300 to 400 genotyped donors. The aim of the study was to test whether cataloging public T cell receptors could identify signatures of past pathogen exposure. Using immunosequencing, the study profiled T cell repertoires from around 670 subjects and related those repertoires to cytomegalovirus serostatus. A separate validation cohort of approximately 120 different subjects was used in addition to the roughly 640-subject first cohort. High-throughput TCR immunosequencing, statistical association of individual TCRs with disease status, and machine learning were combined to predict cytomegalovirus infection status. To study patterns of TCR occurrence, a later analysis re-analyzed previously published TCR beta repertoires from around 660 donors and added high-resolution HLA genotyping. Rather than using new phenotypic data, the later analysis identified candidate immune exposures from TCR beta sequences and from how often those sequences occurred across donors. An earlier analysis of roughly 580 of the donors used high-throughput TCR beta sequencing to judge whether each TCR beta V gene segment behaved as functional or pseudogenic. Donor age, sex, ethnicity and CMV serostatus were compiled alongside the repertoire data. In a later genetic analysis, genome-wide SNP genotypes for about 65% of the 666 donors were used, and that subset was treated as a discovery cohort. Every discovery cohort repertoire had been produced on one sequencing platform. Class I and class II HLA loci were covered by the typing at four-digit resolution. The number of donors typed differed by locus, with 629-630 for A, B, C, DRB1 and DQB1, roughly 520 for DQA1, 606 for DPA1, and some 450 for DPB1. Four to six DR-DQ haplotypes were handled as single units for association and clustering because linkage in the cohort was strong. Among under 450 genotyped donors of the cohort, an average of roughly 240,000 unique TCR beta nucleotide sequences were sequenced per donor, 15% to 20% of them non-productive. Overall results and qualifications from the work: Assigning TCR associations to individual alleles was difficult when HLA alleles, especially DR and DQ, strongly co-occurred. The study gave a list of 150 to 200 TCR beta chains associated with cytomegalovirus. Most CMV-associated TCR beta chains appeared to be HLA-restricted in a later analysis, and the HLA associations seemed to be driven largely by CMV exposure. Sequencing depth was assumed to be roughly uniform across donors in the presence/absence analyses, though that assumption may not hold. A group of highly shared sequence variants was considered likely to be a technical artifact of the sequencing pipeline. Because some donors lacked HLA typing at each locus, the association tests relied only on the typed subset. A further reported finding was that TCR beta sequences accurately predicted the HLA-A and HLA-B alleles for most subjects in the first cohort. Three of the identified cytomegalovirus-associated TCR beta chains were confirmed in vitro to be specific for cytomegalovirus antigens. A later genetic analysis associated a missense DCLRE1C variant with V-gene and J-gene trimming of TCR beta chains, and an independent cohort replicated the association. Most TCR sequences were seen in very few donors, while some public TCRs were found in many individuals. At a false discovery rate of 0.05, a later analysis linked 16,000 or so TCR beta sequences to specific HLA alleles. For the cohort, immune exposure information was limited to CMV serostatus. Because the 87-base-pair reads could not distinguish some IMGT-functional V segments, including TRBV6-2 and TRBV6-3, those segments were excluded. The classifier was reported to diagnose cytomegalovirus status with high specificity and sensitivity in both the original cohort and the validation cohort. In a later analysis, several top co-occurrence clusters were reported to appear linked to parvovirus B19, influenza, CMV and Epstein-Barr virus. The authors suggested that the approach could potentially be generalized to other disease states and immunological phenotypes. Correlated functional status among segregating V segments might reflect linkage disequilibrium, but an unknown experimental factor could not be ruled out. A later analysis found that TCR association rates varied across HLA loci, with DRB1 alleles showing the most associated TCRs and HLA-C alleles the fewest. Broadly in line with IMGT annotations, most TCR beta V segments showed up in productive rearrangements about 90% or about 30% of the time in an earlier analysis of 587 of the donors. The cohort was sequenced for TCR beta chains only, and without alpha or paired-chain data the features that could be detected were limited. According to a later genetic analysis, donors in an Asian-associated ancestry cluster had fewer N-insertions in productive TCRs than the approximately 630-donor mean. The earlier analysis of approximately 540 of the donors excluded some 16 rarely observed V segments, including chromosome 9 orphons, because counts were too low. In a later analysis, HLA-associated TCR beta chains showed more clonal expansion and lower generation probabilities than non-associated chains that were equally common.

The chain employs TRBV30 and TRBJ1-1; the D gene is perhaps TRBD1, from 5 matching bases. Sequencing was carried out using PBMCs. The receptor's source is a middle-aged man in good health and CMV-seronegative. The DNA is as follows: TGTGCCCAATCACCGGTAGGGGCAGGCCGTACTGAAGCTTTCTTT. Its product reads: CAQSPVGAGRTEAFF.